This TCR beta chain was documented in a study of cytomegalovirus exposure and HLA in healthy donors. Background on the study: Clustering assigned about 79% of the roughly 370 genotyped donors to the Caucasian-associated ancestry cluster. Findings and limits, study-wide: In a later analysis, V- and J-gene trimming of beta chains associated with a DCLRE1C missense variant, replicated independently.

Each donor's status was that of a healthy bone marrow donor. Sampled while nominally healthy, donors likely had unrecorded immune exposures. The germline V gene has CDR1 SGHAT and CDR2 FQNNGV. This CDR3 contains 12 residues. Trimming pared 4 bases from V and 2 bases from J, leaving 5 bases between. PCR employed 60 Vbeta and 13 Jbeta primers. Assay: immunoSEQ multiplex PCR; the TCRdb copy retains only in-frame clones and omits some. This sample has about 180,000 clones, with more than 75% found just once. As regards this clone: Antigen specificity is unknown.

The clonotype originates from a woman between 25 and 40 years old in good health and CMV-seropositive. The sample was PBMCs. V gene TRBV11-2 combines with J gene TRBJ2-5; D remains ambiguous. CDR3 in DNA: TGTGCCAGCAGCTCTATACAAGAGACCCAGTACTTC. Translation gives CASSSIQETQYF.